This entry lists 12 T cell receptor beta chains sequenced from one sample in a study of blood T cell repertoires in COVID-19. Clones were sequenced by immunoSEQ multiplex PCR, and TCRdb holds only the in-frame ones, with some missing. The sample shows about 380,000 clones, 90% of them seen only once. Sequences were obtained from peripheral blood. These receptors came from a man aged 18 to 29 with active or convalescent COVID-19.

CDR3 in amino acids: CATSEGRGYQETQYF. The CDR3 DNA follows: TGTGCCACCAGTGAAGGGAGGGGGTACCAAGAGACCCAGTACTTC. The rearrangement links TRBV24-1 to TRBJ2-5, with a possible D match to TRBD2 (7 bases). Germline V gene data show CDR1 as KGHDR and CDR2 as SFDVKD. The CDR3 loop spans 15 amino acids. Trimming pared 4 bases from V and 0 bases from J, leaving 11 bases between.

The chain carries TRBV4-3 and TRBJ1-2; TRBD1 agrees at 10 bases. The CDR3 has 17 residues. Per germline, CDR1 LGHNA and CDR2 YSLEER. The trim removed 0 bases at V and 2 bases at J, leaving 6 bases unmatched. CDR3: CASSQDKMGQGNYGYTF. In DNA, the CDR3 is TGCGCCAGCAGCCAAGACAAGATGGGACAGGGGAACTATGGCTACACCTTC.

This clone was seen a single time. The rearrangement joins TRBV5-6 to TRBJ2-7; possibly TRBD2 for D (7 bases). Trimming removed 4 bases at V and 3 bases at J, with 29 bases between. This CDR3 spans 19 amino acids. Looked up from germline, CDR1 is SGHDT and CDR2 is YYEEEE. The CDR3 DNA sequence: TGTGCCAGCAGCGCGATCCGGGACAAAGGACTAGAAGCTATCTACGAGCAGTACTTC. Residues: CASSAIRDKGLEAIYEQYF.

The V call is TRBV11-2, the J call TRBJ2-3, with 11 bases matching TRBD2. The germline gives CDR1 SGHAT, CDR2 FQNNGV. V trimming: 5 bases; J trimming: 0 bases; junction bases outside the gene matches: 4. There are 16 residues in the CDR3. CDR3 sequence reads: CASSLRTSGSTDTQYF. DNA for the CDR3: TGTGCCAGCAGCCTCCGGACTAGCGGGAGCACAGATACGCAGTATTTT.

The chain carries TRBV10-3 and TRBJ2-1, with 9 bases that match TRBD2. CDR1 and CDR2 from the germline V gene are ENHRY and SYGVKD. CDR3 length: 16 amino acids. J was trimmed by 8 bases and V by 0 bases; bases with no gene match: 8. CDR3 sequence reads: CAISESMSGRMHEQFF. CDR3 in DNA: TGTGCCATCAGTGAGTCGATGAGCGGGAGGATGCATGAGCAGTTCTTC.

The CDR3 protein is CASSGPEDREVSGELFF. Written as DNA, the CDR3 is TGTGCCAGCAGCGGCCCGGAGGACAGGGAAGTTAGCGGGGAGCTGTTTTTT. The chain links TRBV9 to TRBJ2-2, with 8 bases lining up with TRBD1. V dropped 3 bases and J dropped 7; count of bases not matched to a gene: 14. Germline loops: CDR1 SGDLS, CDR2 YYNGEE. The CDR3 is made up of 17 amino acids.

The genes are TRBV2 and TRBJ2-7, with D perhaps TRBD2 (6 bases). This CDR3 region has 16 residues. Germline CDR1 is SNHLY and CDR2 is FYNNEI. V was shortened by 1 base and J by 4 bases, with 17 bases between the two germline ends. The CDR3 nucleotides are TGTGCCAGCAGTGAAGGCGGGGCCCGGGATCTATACGAGCAGTACTTC. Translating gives CASSEGGARDLYEQYF.

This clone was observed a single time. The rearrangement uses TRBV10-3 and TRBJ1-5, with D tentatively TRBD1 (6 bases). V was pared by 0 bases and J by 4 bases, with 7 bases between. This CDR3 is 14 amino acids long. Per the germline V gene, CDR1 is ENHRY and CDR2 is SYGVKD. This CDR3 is CAISESQGNQPQHF. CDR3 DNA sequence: TGTGCCATCAGTGAGTCTCAGGGGAATCAGCCCCAGCATTTT.

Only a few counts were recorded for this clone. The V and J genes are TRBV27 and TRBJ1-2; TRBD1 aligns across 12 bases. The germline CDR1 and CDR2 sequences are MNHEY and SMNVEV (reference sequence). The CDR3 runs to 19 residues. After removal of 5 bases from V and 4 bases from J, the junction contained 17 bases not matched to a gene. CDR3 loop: CASSPKPGTGGFLSYGYTF. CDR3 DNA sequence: TGTGCCAGCAGTCCAAAGCCCGGGACAGGGGGCTTCCTATCCTATGGCTACACCTTC.

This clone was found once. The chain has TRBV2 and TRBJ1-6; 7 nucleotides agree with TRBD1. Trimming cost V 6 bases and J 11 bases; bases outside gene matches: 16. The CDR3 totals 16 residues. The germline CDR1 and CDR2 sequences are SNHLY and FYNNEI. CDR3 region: CASSLHGPQGRTPLHF. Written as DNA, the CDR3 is TGTGCCAGCAGCCTCCACGGCCCACAGGGGCGTACACCCCTCCACTTT.

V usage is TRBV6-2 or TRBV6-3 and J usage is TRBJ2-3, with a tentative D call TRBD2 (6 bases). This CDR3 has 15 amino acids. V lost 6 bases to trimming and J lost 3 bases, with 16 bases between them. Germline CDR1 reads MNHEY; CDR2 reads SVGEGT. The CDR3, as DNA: TGTGCCAGCAGCCGGGACTTCCGTAATACAGATACGCAGTATTTT. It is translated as CASSRDFRNTDTQYF.

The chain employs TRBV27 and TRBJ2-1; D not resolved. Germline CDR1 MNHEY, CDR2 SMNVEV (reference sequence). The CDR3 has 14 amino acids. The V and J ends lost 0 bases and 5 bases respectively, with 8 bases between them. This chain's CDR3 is CASSLSRQNNEQFF. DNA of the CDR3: TGTGCCAGCAGTTTATCGAGACAAAACAATGAGCAGTTCTTC.